These 20 T cell receptor beta chains share one sample of origin, sequenced in a study of OX40 agonist ivuxolimab in advanced cancers. Only in-frame clones appear in the TCRdb table, and some are missing; sequencing was by immunoSEQ multiplex PCR. The table shows 60,000 or so clones, with 65% to 85% occurring only once. The sample consisted of CD4+ or CD8+ T cells sorted from blood, taken in a trial of the OX40 agonist ivuxolimab. Receptors were obtained from an adult with an advanced solid tumor such as melanoma, head and neck, liver or kidney cancer.

The gene calls are TRBV5-1 and TRBJ2-5, with D perhaps TRBD1 or TRBD2 (5 bases each). V gave up 0 bases and J gave up 14 bases, with 14 bases separating them. From germline, CDR1 is SGHRS and CDR2 YFSETQ. This CDR3 is 12 amino acids long. The CDR3 bases are TGCGCCAGCAGCTTGGTGGGGGACCTGAAATACTTC. Translated, it gives CASSLVGDLKYF.

The chain's CDR3 is CASSPPEGNTIYF. As DNA, the CDR3 is TGTGCCAGCAGCCCTCCCGAGGGAAACACCATATATTTT. This chain links TRBV7-9 with TRBJ1-3; D is undetermined. The CDR3 runs to 13 residues. From germline, CDR1 is SEHNR and CDR2 FQNEAQ (reference sequence). The germline V and J ends were trimmed by 5 bases and 4 bases, with 9 bases remaining between them.

The chain joins TRBV4-3 to TRBJ2-7; D possibly corresponds to TRBD1 (6 bases). Germline V lookup: CDR1 LGHNA, CDR2 YSLEER. V was clipped by 5 bases and J by 0 bases, with 14 bases between them. CDR3 length: 15 amino acids. The CDR3 coding sequence is TGCGCCAGCAGCGAAAGCAGGGGTCCCTCCTACGAGCAGTACTTC. This sequence encodes CASSESRGPSYEQYF.

The gene calls are TRBV11-2 and TRBJ2-1; 7 bases align to TRBD2. Germline CDR1 reads SGHAT; CDR2 reads FQNNGV. The junction had 6 bases not matched to a gene; V was cut back by 5 bases and J by 11 bases. The CDR3 runs 12 residues. CDR3 region: CASSPVGGKQFF. Here the CDR3 DNA reads TGTGCCAGCAGCCCAGTGGGGGGGAAGCAGTTCTTC.

This clone was detected once. The chain recombines TRBV4-3 with TRBJ1-4; tentative D call: TRBD1 (5 bases). Germline assignment: CDR1 LGHNA and CDR2 YSLEER. The CDR3 runs 18 residues. V was pared by 3 bases and J by 4 bases, with 21 bases between. The CDR3 region is CASSQYISAGPVNEKLFF. The CDR3 nucleotides are TGCGCCAGCAGCCAGTATATCTCCGCGGGACCGGTTAATGAAAAACTGTTTTTT.

The chain uses TRBV11-1 and TRBJ2-7; TRBD2 is a possible D gene (5 bases). Trimming took 4 bases from V and 6 from J, leaving 19 bases between them. Looked up from germline, CDR1 is SGHAT and CDR2 is FQDESV (reference sequence). CDR3 length equals 15 residues. For the CDR3, the DNA is TGTGCCAGCAGCTCGACCCGGGGTATGCGAGGCGAGCAGTACTTC. This sequence encodes CASSSTRGMRGEQYF. Full variable domain (remainder filled in from reference TRBV11-1 and TRBJ2-7): EAEVAQSPRYKITEKSQAVAFWCDPISGHATLYWYRQILGQGPELLVQFQDESVVDDSQLPKDRFSAERLKGVDSTLKIQPAELGDSAMYLCASSSTRGMRGEQYFGPGTRLTVT.

V usage is TRBV25-1 and J usage is TRBJ1-1; D remains unclear. Trimming pared 3 bases from V and 3 bases from J, leaving 8 bases between. CDR1 and CDR2 from the germline V gene are MGHDK and SYGVNS. This CDR3 is 13 amino acids long. CDR3 region: CASSDSGYTEAFF. The CDR3 DNA is TGTGCCAGCAGTGACTCAGGATACACTGAAGCTTTCTTT.

The CDR3 nucleotides read TGTGCCATCAGTGACCAAATCCCTAGCGGGGGGCTTAGCTCCTACAATGAGCAGTTCTTC. It specifies CAISDQIPSGGLSSYNEQFF. The rearrangement joins TRBV10-3 to TRBJ2-1; 11 positions agree with TRBD2. Germline V lookup: CDR1 ENHRY, CDR2 SYGVKD. The CDR3 length is 20 residues. Trimming cost V 3 bases and J 0 bases; bases outside gene matches: 13.

This rearrangement joins TRBV7-6 to TRBJ1-1, with 7 bases identical to TRBD1. With V trimmed by 1 base and J by 6 bases, 11 bases remained unmatched. Germline V gives CDR1 SGHVS, CDR2 FNYEAQ. This CDR3 spans 16 amino acids. CDR3 sequence: CASSLGLGGQGAEAFF. CDR3 coding DNA: TGTGCCAGCAGCTTAGGGCTAGGGGGCCAGGGTGCTGAAGCTTTCTTT.

The V call is TRBV18, the J call TRBJ2-2, with D uncertain. Germline assignment: CDR1 KGHSH and CDR2 LQKENI. Trimming cost V 4 bases and J 0 bases, with 9 bases left between them. The CDR3 has 15 residues. CDR3 amino acids: CASSLDKTNTGELFF. The DNA for the CDR3 is TGTGCCAGCTCACTTGACAAGACGAACACCGGGGAGCTGTTTTTT.

This CDR3 is CASSPGQTPNQPQHF. CDR3 coding DNA: TGTGCCAGTAGTCCTGGACAGACCCCTAATCAGCCCCAGCATTTT. The J gene is TRBJ1-5, the V gene TRBV19; D may be TRBD1 (6 bases). Trimming removed 5 bases from V and 4 bases from J, with 15 bases in between. The CDR3 totals 15 residues. Germline loops: CDR1 LNHDA, CDR2 SQIVND (reference sequence).

The chain combines TRBV9 with TRBJ2-3; no clear D. V was pared by 3 bases and J by 6 bases, with 17 bases between. The CDR3 is 15 amino acids. Germline lookup yields CDR1 SGDLS and CDR2 YYNGEE. CDR3 DNA: TGTGCCAGCAGCGCCTGGTACCTGCCTGAGGATACGCAGTATTTT. It translates to CASSAWYLPEDTQYF.

This chain links TRBV18 with TRBJ2-3; 9 bases fit TRBD2. CDR3 length: 17 residues. V lost 0 bases and J lost 3; bases outside the gene matches: 7. Per the germline V gene, CDR1 is KGHSH and CDR2 is LQKENI. DNA of the CDR3: TGTGCCAGCTCACCACCGAGCGCGGGGGGGCGGACAGATACGCAGTATTTT. Its translation: CASSPPSAGGRTDTQYF. Complete variable domain (other parts from reference TRBV18 and TRBJ2-3): NAGVMQNPRHLVRRRGQEARLRCSPMKGHSHVYWYRQLPEEGLKFMVYLQKENIIDESGMPKERFSAEFPKEGPSILRIQQVVRGDSAAYFCASSPPSAGGRTDTQYFGPGTRLTVL.

The chain joins TRBV27 to TRBJ2-7; D perhaps matches TRBD1 (5 bases). The CDR3 loop spans 14 amino acids. CDR1 and CDR2 (germline): MNHEY, SMNVEV (reference sequence). Trimming pared 0 bases from V and 3 bases from J, leaving 9 bases between. CDR3 region: CASSLSGVVYEQYF. The CDR3 nucleotides read TGTGCCAGCAGTTTATCAGGGGTAGTCTACGAGCAGTACTTC.

The rearrangement links TRBV5-1 to TRBJ2-1; 15 nucleotides line up with TRBD2. Germline CDR1 and CDR2: SGHRS and YFSETQ. The CDR3 loop spans 18 amino acids. Trimming took 4 bases from V and 7 from J; bases not matched to a gene: 12. In nucleotides, the CDR3 is TGCGCCAGCAGCCTAAGGACTAGCGGGAGGGCCAAAGCAAATGAGCAGTTCTTC. This encodes CASSLRTSGRAKANEQFF.

J is TRBJ2-2 and V is TRBV19; tentative D call: TRBD1 (6 bases). The germline gives CDR1 LNHDA, CDR2 SQIVND (reference sequence). V gave up 8 bases and J gave up 4 bases, with 17 bases separating them. The length of the CDR3 is 15 residues. The CDR3 spells CASSRWGRTTGELFF. The CDR3 DNA reads as TGTGCCAGTTCGCGGTGGGGGCGGACCACCGGGGAGCTGTTTTTT.

The chain uses TRBV11-2 and TRBJ1-1; D call uncertain. The CDR3 sequence is 11 residues long. Per the germline V gene, CDR1 is SGHAT and CDR2 is FQNNGV. V was pared by 5 bases and J by 11 bases, with 12 bases between. As DNA, the CDR3 is TGTGCCAGCAGCAGGAGCTTGAGGGCTTTCTTT. It translates to CASSRSLRAFF.

In this sample, this clone turned up once. V usage is TRBV18 and J usage is TRBJ2-6, with unresolved D. Trimming shortened V by 3 bases and J by 5 bases, and 8 bases separated the two germline ends. The CDR3 loop spans 14 amino acids. CDR1 and CDR2 from the germline V gene are KGHSH and LQKENI. CDR3 region: CASSPTPRANVLTF. The CDR3 coding sequence is TGTGCCAGCTCACCTACACCACGGGCCAACGTCCTGACTTTC.

This clone has a handful of counts. This chain joins TRBV5-6 and TRBJ1-2; perhaps TRBD1 as D (6 bases). Germline loops: CDR1 SGHDT, CDR2 YYEEEE. The CDR3 loop spans 11 amino acids. V was clipped by 2 bases and J by 7 bases, with 6 bases between them. The CDR3 is CASSFRGGYTF. Written as DNA, the CDR3 is TGTGCCAGCAGCTTCAGGGGTGGCTACACCTTC.

The rearrangement joins TRBV11-2 to TRBJ2-3; D not certain. This CDR3 contains 11 residues. Germline CDR1 is SGHAT and CDR2 is FQNNGV. V gave up 5 bases and J gave up 5 bases, with 5 bases separating them. Written as DNA, the CDR3 is TGTGCCAGCAGCCCAAGAGATACGCAGTATTTT. Its translation: CASSPRDTQYF.